What follows are 30 T cell receptor beta chains derived from one specimen sequenced in a study of blood T cells in healthy people across ages. A J-beta primer mix and a sample-barcoded 5' primer were used in a second PCR of about 7 to 12 cycles. TCRdb re-called the 5' RACE reads through MiXCR, storing one row per CDR3 protein. The table has approximately 490,000 distinct CDR3 sequences, more than 20% seen once. A further study also used this sample, focusing on T cells of mothers and their children.

The sequenced material came from blood. All receptors come from a boy aged 5-17 years in good health.

In its sample, this clonotype was seen a few times. The chain recombines TRBV14 with TRBJ1-2; 7 bases are a match to TRBD1. The CDR3 sequence is 14 residues long. Germline loops: CDR1 SGHDN, CDR2 FVKESK. J was trimmed by 4 bases and V by 1 base; bases with no gene match: 3. The CDR3 DNA is TGTGCCAGCAGCCAAGGACAGGGACCCTATGGCTACACCTTC. The encoded protein is CASSQGQGPYGYTF.

The J gene is TRBJ2-3, the V gene TRBV5-1; 9 bases align to TRBD1. Germline V gene sequence: CDR1 SGHRS, CDR2 YFSETQ. With 10 bases clipped from V and 5 bases from J, the junction kept 8 bases outside the gene matches. CDR3 size: 13 residues. The CDR3 is CAPRDREGDTQYF. The CDR3, as DNA: TGCGCCCCCAGGGACAGGGAGGGAGATACGCAGTATTTT.

The chain employs TRBV20-1 and TRBJ2-1, with D possibly called TRBD1 or TRBD2 (6 bases each). Matching the DNA end better, TRBJ2-5 makes the J call doubtful. Germline assignment: CDR1 DFQATT and CDR2 SNEGSKA (reference sequence). CDR3 length: 12 residues. The CDR3 region has the DNA TGCAGTGCCGAGGGGGGAAGCGAGACCCAGTACTTC. Translation gives CSAEGGSETQYF.

This chain links TRBV6-5 with TRBJ2-3; 10 bases line up with TRBD2. The CDR3 spans 20 residues. Per the germline V gene, CDR1 is MNHEY and CDR2 is SVGAGI. The V gene end was trimmed by 0 bases and the J gene end by 0 bases; junction bases not matched to a gene: 12. In DNA, the CDR3 is TGTGCCAGCAGTTACTCAATGGGACTTAGCGGGGGGCCCAGCACAGATACGCAGTATTTT. Translating gives CASSYSMGLSGGPSTDTQYF.

This clonotype was recorded a few times. The V gene is TRBV19, the J gene TRBJ1-1; D gene unclear. Per germline, CDR1 LNHDA and CDR2 SQIVND (reference sequence). The CDR3 has 15 amino acids. Trimming pared 0 bases from V and 0 bases from J, leaving 8 bases between. CDR3 protein: CASSIDPEMNTEAFF. In DNA, the CDR3 is TGTGCCAGTAGTATAGATCCGGAGATGAACACTGAAGCTTTCTTT.

A few counts support this clonotype. CDR3 nucleotide sequence: TGTGCCAGCAGCCACTCTCTCCTTAGGGCCCTCCGCACTGAAGCTTTCTTT. Amino acid sequence: CASSHSLLRALRTEAFF. The rearrangement links TRBV14 to TRBJ1-1, with unresolved D. Trimming left V 3 bases short and J 4 bases short, with 21 bases between. Per germline, CDR1 SGHDN and CDR2 FVKESK. The CDR3 runs to 17 residues.

This clonotype was observed a few times. The chain recombines TRBV7-9 with TRBJ2-7, with 9 bases fitting TRBD1. The J segment lost 1 base and the V segment lost 3 bases, leaving 10 bases of the junction unmatched. Germline CDR1 is SEHNR and CDR2 is FQNEAQ (reference sequence). The CDR3 is 17 amino acids. CDR3 sequence (DNA): TGTGCCAGCAGCTTGGGACAGGGCATTCTCCCGTCCTACGAGCAGTACTTC. It specifies CASSLGQGILPSYEQYF.

This clonotype was counted ten times or more. The CDR3 sequence: CASGDWSYEQYF. The CDR3 coding sequence is TGTGCCAGTGGGGATTGGTCCTACGAGCAGTACTTC. The V and J genes are TRBV6-2 or TRBV6-3 and TRBJ2-7; D gene uncertain. CDR1 and CDR2 from the germline V gene are MNHEY and SVGEGT. Trimming took 9 bases from V and 1 from J, leaving 10 bases between them. The CDR3 loop spans 12 amino acids.

The rearrangement links TRBV20-1 to TRBJ2-5; 9 positions match TRBD2. This CDR3 region has 14 residues. V gave up 1 base and J gave up 5 bases; unmatched junction bases: 5. Germline lookup yields CDR1 DFQATT and CDR2 SNEGSKA (reference sequence). The CDR3 DNA is TGCAGTGCTAGAGGGCGCGGGAGGGGTGAGACCCAGTACTTC. Translation gives CSARGRGRGETQYF.

The chain combines TRBV29-1 with TRBJ2-4; 8 bases align to TRBD2. Germline values: CDR1 SQVTM, CDR2 ANQGSEA. The CDR3 totals 14 residues. V shed 3 bases and J 6 bases; nucleotides not matched to a gene: 7. CDR3: CSVDSGTRLNIQYF. The CDR3 DNA sequence: TGCAGCGTTGATTCGGGGACTAGACTAAACATTCAGTACTTC. The full variable domain, rest sourced from reference TRBV29-1 and TRBJ2-4, is SAVISQKPSRDICQRGTSLTIQCQVDSQVTMMFWYRQQPGQSLTLIATANQGSEATYESGFVIDKFPISRPNLTFSTLTVSNMSPEDSSIYLCSVDSGTRLNIQYFGAGTRLSVL.

This clonotype has a handful of counts. The V gene is TRBV6-2 or TRBV6-3, the J gene TRBJ1-5; D may be TRBD1 (5 bases). Between the trimmed V and J ends, which lost 5 bases and 8 bases, there was a span of 19 bases. Germline V gene lookup returns CDR1 MNHEY and CDR2 SVGEGT. This CDR3 has 15 amino acids. CDR3: CASSKRWDSGEPQHF. The CDR3 nucleotides read TGTGCCAGCAGTAAACGGTGGGACTCCGGTGAGCCCCAGCATTTT.

This clonotype was recorded a few times. CDR3 nucleotides: TGCAGTGGTCTCTCGGGACGCTTAAACTATGGCTACACCTTC. Translated: CSGLSGRLNYGYTF. V and J are TRBV20-1 and TRBJ1-2; possibly TRBD1 for D (5 bases). Germline V gene lookup returns CDR1 DFQATT and CDR2 SNEGSKA (reference sequence). Deletions cut 7 bases from V and 2 bases from J, with 17 bases between. The CDR3 contains 14 residues.

CDR3 nucleotides: TGTGCCAGCAGCTTTGGGGGGACACTCCAGGATACGCAGTATTTT. Amino acids: CASSFGGTLQDTQYF. V gene TRBV5-5 combines with J gene TRBJ2-3; either TRBD1 or TRBD2 may fit D (6 bases each). Between the trimmed V and J ends, which lost 2 bases and 6 bases, there was a span of 16 bases. Germline CDR1 reads SGHKS; CDR2 reads YYEKEE (reference sequence). CDR3 length: 15 amino acids.

Here the CDR3 reads CASSQLGQAVTETQYF. For the CDR3, the DNA is TGCGCCAGCAGCCAACTCGGGCAGGCGGTGACAGAGACCCAGTACTTC. The genes are TRBV4-1 and TRBJ2-5, with D unresolved. Germline-derived CDR1 and CDR2 are MGHRA and YSYEKL. V was clipped by 2 bases and J by 4 bases, with 17 bases between them. The CDR3 covers 16 residues.

The chain carries TRBV6-6 and TRBJ2-1; no definite D call. The V and J ends lost 0 bases and 5 bases respectively, with 11 bases between them. This CDR3 is built from 15 residues. Per the germline V gene, CDR1 is MNHNY and CDR2 is SVGAGI (reference sequence). CDR3 nucleotide sequence: TGTGCCAGCAGTTACTCGAATGGACGGAACAATGAGCAGTTCTTC. Its protein product is CASSYSNGRNNEQFF.

The chain carries TRBV21-1 and TRBJ1-3; the listed D gene, TRBD1, was not tested against the DNA. TRBV21-1 is a documented pseudogene. CDR3 length: 14 residues. The CDR3 spells CASSNDSRGNTIYF. The CDR3 DNA reads TGTGCCAGCAGCAACGACAGTAGGGGAAACACTATATATTTT.

This clonotype has just a few counts. CDR3 bases: TGTGCCAGCAGCGTAGCGGGAGGGCCCACTGAGCAGTTCTTC. Protein: CASSVAGGPTEQFF. This chain connects TRBV7-3 to TRBJ2-1; 11 bases line up with TRBD2. This CDR3 spans 14 amino acids. Unmatched junction bases numbered 6, after V lost 5 bases and J lost 9 bases. Looked up from germline, CDR1 is SGHTA and CDR2 is FQGTGA.

This clonotype has ten or more counts. V is TRBV16 and J is TRBJ2-7; D gene uncertain. The CDR3 covers 15 residues. Germline CDR1 KGHSY, CDR2 FQNENV. V lost 6 bases to trimming and J lost 3 bases, with 18 bases between them. CDR3 bases: TGTGCCAGCAGACCTAGACTCGGTCGGAGCTACGAGCAGTACTTC. This translates into CASRPRLGRSYEQYF.

The chain recombines TRBV15 with TRBJ2-7, with unresolved D. The CDR3 runs to 16 residues. Germline CDR1 LNHNV, CDR2 YYDKDF (reference sequence). V was clipped by 1 base and J by 3 bases, with 16 bases between them. The CDR3 nucleotides are TGTGCCACCAGCAGAGGAGTTCGGACCTGGAGCTACGAGCAGTACTTC. As protein: CATSRGVRTWSYEQYF.

This clonotype was detected only a few times. The V and J genes are TRBV5-1 and TRBJ1-1; unclear D gene. CDR1 is SGHRS and CDR2 is YFSETQ in the germline V gene. Trimming stripped 0 bases from V and 3 bases from J, with 12 bases between. The CDR3 is made up of 15 amino acids. CDR3 coding DNA: TGCGCCAGCAGCTTGGATGGAATACTGGACACTGAAGCTTTCTTT. Translation: CASSLDGILDTEAFF.

This clonotype was observed a few times. The chain carries TRBV7-3 and TRBJ1-1; 8 positions match TRBD1. CDR3 size: 15 residues. V shed 6 bases and J 4 bases; nucleotides not matched to a gene: 10. Germline CDR1 SGHTA, CDR2 FQGTGA. The CDR3 here is CASRGSGGTSTEAFF. CDR3 sequence (DNA): TGTGCCAGCAGGGGTTCAGGGGGCACGAGCACTGAAGCTTTCTTT.

Turning to this clonotype: The junction does not match germline at one end; this may be a read error. The chain uses TRBV5-6 and TRBJ1-2, with D unclear. Looked up from germline, CDR1 is SGHDT and CDR2 is YYEEEE. This CDR3 comprises 11 residues. CDR3 nucleotide sequence: TGTGCCAGCAGCTTGGTAAAGGAGTCGGCCTTC. Its protein product is CASSLVKESAF.

This clonotype was observed a handful of times. The gene calls are TRBV11-2 and TRBJ1-6, with 7 bases identical to TRBD1. The CDR3 has 14 residues. Germline V gene lookup returns CDR1 SGHAT and CDR2 FQNNGV. V gave up 5 bases and J gave up 10 bases; unmatched junction bases: 8. CDR3 loop: CASSLTGSESPLHF. The CDR3 bases are TGTGCCAGCAGCCTGACAGGGAGTGAATCACCCCTCCACTTT.

The V call is TRBV7-9, the J call TRBJ1-4; possibly TRBD1 for D (6 bases). The CDR3 is made up of 14 amino acids. The V and J ends lost 5 bases and 11 bases respectively, with 18 bases between them. Germline V gene sequence: CDR1 SEHNR, CDR2 FQNEAQ (reference sequence). The CDR3 DNA sequence: TGTGCCAGCAGCCCCCGGACAGATTTGGTCAAACTGTTTTTT. It specifies CASSPRTDLVKLFF.

This clonotype was counted a few times. The genes are TRBV20-1 and TRBJ2-1; D is perhaps TRBD2 (6 bases). CDR3 length: 16 residues. Germline CDR1 is DFQATT and CDR2 is SNEGSKA (reference sequence). V lost 5 bases and J 9 bases, leaving 26 bases between the germline ends. The CDR3 sequence is CSAHLVLVGLAPEQFF. In nucleotides, the CDR3 is TGCAGTGCTCACCTCGTACTAGTGGGACTTGCCCCTGAGCAGTTCTTC.

The V gene is TRBV7-9, the J gene TRBJ2-5, with 9 bases matching TRBD2. The DNA end lines up better with TRBJ2-1; the J call may be wrong. Germline V lookup: CDR1 SEHNR, CDR2 FQNEAQ (reference sequence). CDR3 length equals 14 residues. CDR3 amino acids: CATERASGINEQFF. DNA of the CDR3: TGTGCCACCGAGCGGGCTAGCGGGATAAATGAGCAGTTCTTC.

This clonotype was detected a few times. The J gene is TRBJ2-7, the V gene TRBV28; either TRBD1 or TRBD2 may supply D (5 bases each). V lost 3 bases, J lost 3 bases, and 30 bases lay in between. The CDR3 totals 20 residues. Germline loops: CDR1 MDHEN, CDR2 SYDVKM. The chain's CDR3 is CASSFSYNTPDSRDRYEQYF. The CDR3 bases are TGTGCCAGCAGTTTTAGTTACAATACCCCGGATAGCAGGGACCGCTACGAGCAGTACTTC.

This clonotype appeared a few times. The V and J genes are TRBV12-3 or TRBV12-4 and TRBJ2-7, with TRBD1 matching 7 bases. The CDR3 totals 13 residues. Germline trimming cut 8 bases from V and 2 bases from J; bases unmatched to any gene: 6. CDR3: CASGQAPTYEQYF. The CDR3 bases are TGTGCCAGCGGACAGGCTCCTACCTACGAGCAGTACTTC.

This sequence joins TRBV15 and TRBJ2-7; D not resolved. The germline CDR1 and CDR2 sequences are LNHNV and YYDKDF (reference sequence). The CDR3 runs 11 residues. V lost 1 base, J lost 6 bases, and 4 bases lay in between. CDR3 bases: TGTGCCACCAGCAGAGGTGGCGAGCAGTACTTC. Residues: CATSRGGEQYF.

The J gene is TRBJ2-5, the V gene TRBV29-1, with D perhaps matching TRBD1 (6 bases). This CDR3 comprises 17 residues. The ends were cut back, 0 bases at V and 0 bases at J, with 17 bases in the middle. Germline-derived CDR1 and CDR2 are SQVTM and ANQGSEA. CDR3 sequence: CSVEEAQQGDYQETQYF. CDR3 nucleotide sequence: TGCAGCGTTGAAGAAGCTCAACAGGGCGATTACCAAGAGACCCAGTACTTC.